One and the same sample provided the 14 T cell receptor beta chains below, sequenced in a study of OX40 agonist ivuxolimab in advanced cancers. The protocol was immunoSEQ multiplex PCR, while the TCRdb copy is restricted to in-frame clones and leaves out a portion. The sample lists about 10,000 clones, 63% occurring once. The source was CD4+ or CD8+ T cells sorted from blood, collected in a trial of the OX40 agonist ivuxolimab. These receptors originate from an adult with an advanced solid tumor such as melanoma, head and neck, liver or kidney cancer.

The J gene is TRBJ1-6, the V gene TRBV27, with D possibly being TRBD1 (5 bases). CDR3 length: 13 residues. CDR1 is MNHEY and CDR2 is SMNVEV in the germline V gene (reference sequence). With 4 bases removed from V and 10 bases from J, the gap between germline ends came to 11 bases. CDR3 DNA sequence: TGTGCCAGCAGTTGGGGGGTATACTCACCCCTCCACTTT. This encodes CASSWGVYSPLHF.

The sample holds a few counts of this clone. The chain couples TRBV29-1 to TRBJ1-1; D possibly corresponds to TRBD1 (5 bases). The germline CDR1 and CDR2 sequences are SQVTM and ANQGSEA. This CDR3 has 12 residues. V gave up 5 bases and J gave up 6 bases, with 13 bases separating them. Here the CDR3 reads CSVRLGQPEAFF. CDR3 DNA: TGCAGCGTTCGCCTGGGGCAACCTGAAGCTTTCTTT.

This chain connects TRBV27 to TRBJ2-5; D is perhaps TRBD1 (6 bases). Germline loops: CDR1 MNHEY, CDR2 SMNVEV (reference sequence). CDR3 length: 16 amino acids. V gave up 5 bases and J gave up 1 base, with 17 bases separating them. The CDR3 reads CASSPAWDNLQETQYF. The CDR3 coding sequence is TGTGCCAGCAGTCCCGCGTGGGACAACCTCCAAGAGACCCAGTACTTC.

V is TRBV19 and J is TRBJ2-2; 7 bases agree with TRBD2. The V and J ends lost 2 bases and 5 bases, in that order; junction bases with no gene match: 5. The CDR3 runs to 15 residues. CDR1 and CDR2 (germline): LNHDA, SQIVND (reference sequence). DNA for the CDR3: TGTGCCAGTAGTATATCTAGCGGATGGACCGGGGAGCTGTTTTTT. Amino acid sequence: CASSISSGWTGELFF.

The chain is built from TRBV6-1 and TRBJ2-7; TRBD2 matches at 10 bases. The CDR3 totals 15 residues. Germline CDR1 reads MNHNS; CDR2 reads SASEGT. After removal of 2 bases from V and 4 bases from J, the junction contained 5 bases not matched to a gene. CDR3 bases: TGTGCCAGCAGTGAATGGTCTAGCGGGAGATACGAGCAGTACTTC. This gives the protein CASSEWSSGRYEQYF.

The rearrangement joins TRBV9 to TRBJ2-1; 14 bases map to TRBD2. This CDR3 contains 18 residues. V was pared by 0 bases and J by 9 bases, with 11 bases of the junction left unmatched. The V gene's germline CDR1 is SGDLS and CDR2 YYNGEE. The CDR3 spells CASSVGAGAGTSGSEQFF. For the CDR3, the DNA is TGTGCCAGCAGCGTAGGGGCCGGTGCGGGGACTAGCGGGAGTGAGCAGTTCTTC.

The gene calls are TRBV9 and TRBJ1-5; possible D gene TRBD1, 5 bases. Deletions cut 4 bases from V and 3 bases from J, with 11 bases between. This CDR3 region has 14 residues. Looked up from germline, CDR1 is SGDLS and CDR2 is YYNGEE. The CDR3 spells CASSQDSYNQPQHF. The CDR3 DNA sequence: TGTGCCAGCAGCCAAGACAGTTACAATCAGCCCCAGCATTTT.

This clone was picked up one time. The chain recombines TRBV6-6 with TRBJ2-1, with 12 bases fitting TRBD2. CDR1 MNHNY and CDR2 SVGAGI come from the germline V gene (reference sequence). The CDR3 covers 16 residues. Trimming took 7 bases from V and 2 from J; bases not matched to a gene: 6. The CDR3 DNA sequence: TGTGCCAGCACCCCACTAGCGGGAGGAGCCTACAATGAGCAGTTCTTC. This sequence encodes CASTPLAGGAYNEQFF.

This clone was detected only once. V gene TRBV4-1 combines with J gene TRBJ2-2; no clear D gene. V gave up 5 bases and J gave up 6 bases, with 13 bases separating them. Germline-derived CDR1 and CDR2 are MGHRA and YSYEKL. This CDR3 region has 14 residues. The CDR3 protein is CASSDLPGAGELFF. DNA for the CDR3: TGCGCCAGCAGCGACCTGCCAGGCGCCGGGGAGCTGTTTTTT.

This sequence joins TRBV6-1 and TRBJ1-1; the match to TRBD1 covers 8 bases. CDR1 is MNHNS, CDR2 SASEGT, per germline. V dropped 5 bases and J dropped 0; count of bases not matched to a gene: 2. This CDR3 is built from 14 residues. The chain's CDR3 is CASSHRGMNTEAFF. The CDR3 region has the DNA TGTGCCAGCAGTCACAGGGGGATGAACACTGAAGCTTTCTTT.

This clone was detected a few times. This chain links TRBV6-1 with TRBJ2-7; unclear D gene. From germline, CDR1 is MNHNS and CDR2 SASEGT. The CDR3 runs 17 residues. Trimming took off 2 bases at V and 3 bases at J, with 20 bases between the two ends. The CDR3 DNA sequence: TGTGCCAGCAGTGAATTGGGTCCTGGGTCCTTTAACTACGAGCAGTACTTC. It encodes CASSELGPGSFNYEQYF.

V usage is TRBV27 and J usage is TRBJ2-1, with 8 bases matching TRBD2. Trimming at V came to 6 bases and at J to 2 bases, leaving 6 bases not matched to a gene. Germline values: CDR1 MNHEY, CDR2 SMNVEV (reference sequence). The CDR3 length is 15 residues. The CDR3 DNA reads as TGTGCCAGCAGCTTACTAGCGGATCCCTACAATGAGCAGTTCTTC. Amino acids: CASSLLADPYNEQFF.

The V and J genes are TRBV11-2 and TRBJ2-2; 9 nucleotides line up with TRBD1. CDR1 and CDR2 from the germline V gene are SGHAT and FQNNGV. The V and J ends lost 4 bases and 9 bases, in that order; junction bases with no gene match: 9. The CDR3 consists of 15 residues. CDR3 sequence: CASSSPGQGKWELFF. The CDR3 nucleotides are TGTGCCAGCAGCTCTCCGGGACAGGGCAAGTGGGAGCTGTTTTTT.

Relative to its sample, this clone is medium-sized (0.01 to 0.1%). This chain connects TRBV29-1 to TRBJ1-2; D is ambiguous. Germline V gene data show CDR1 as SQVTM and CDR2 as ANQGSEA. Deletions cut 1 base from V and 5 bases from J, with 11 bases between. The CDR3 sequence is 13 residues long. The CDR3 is CSVEAPREYGYTF. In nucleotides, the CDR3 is TGCAGCGTTGAAGCTCCTAGGGAATATGGCTACACCTTC.